These T cell receptor beta chains were read from a single sample in a study of somatic mutations in cytotoxic T cells in rheumatoid arthritis. Sequenced by immunoSEQ multiplex PCR; TCRdb stores in-frame clones only, minus some. This sample has 9,900 or so clones, with about 82% found just once. The specimen sequenced was CD8+ T cells sorted from blood. The receptors were gathered from an adult with rheumatoid arthritis. Both conserved end residues are part of each CDR3. The D gene is left open where the match is weak. Clone size is given for some rows only: seen once, a few or many times, or a class if the clone is expanded.

cdr3_nt | cdr3_aa | d_call | j_call | v_call | clone_size
TGTGCCAGCAGCTTAAATGATCTCTATGGCTACACCTTC | CASSLNDLYGYTF | NA | TRBJ1-2 | TRBV7-9 | NA
TGTGCCAGTAGTATAAGCGCAGAGGCCTACGAGCAGTACTTC | CASSISAEAYEQYF | NA | TRBJ2-7 | TRBV19 | NA
TGTGCCAGCAGCGGTCAGTTCCCCTCCTTAGCGGGGGATCCCTACAATGAGCAGTTCTTC | CASSGQFPSLAGDPYNEQFF | TRBD2 | TRBJ2-1 | TRBV9 | NA
TGTGCCAGCAGCCTCCAAATTGGAGCCACTGAAGCTTTCTTT | CASSLQIGATEAFF | NA | TRBJ1-1 | TRBV6-1 | NA
TGTGCCAGCAGTTTATATCGGGTGAACACCGGGGAGCTGTTTTTT | CASSLYRVNTGELFF | NA | TRBJ2-2 | TRBV27 | NA
TGTGCCAGTAGTATAGGTCTGGGGGTCTCACCCCTCCACTTT | CASSIGLGVSPLHF | NA | TRBJ1-6 | TRBV19 | NA
TGTGCCAGCAGTGAGGGGCTCGCTGAGCAGTTCTTC | CASSEGLAEQFF | NA | TRBJ2-1 | TRBV25-1 | NA
TGCAGCGTAGACGGACAGGGGGCGGGAAACCTCTATGGCTACACCTTC | CSVDGQGAGNLYGYTF | TRBD1 | TRBJ1-2 | TRBV29-1 | once
TGTGCCAGCAGCACAACTAGCGGGTCCTACGAGCAGTACTTC | CASSTTSGSYEQYF | TRBD2 | TRBJ2-7 | TRBV7-8 | NA
TGTGCCAGCAGTGAATTGGAAGGGGACACTGAAGCTTTCTTT | CASSELEGDTEAFF | NA | TRBJ1-1 | TRBV25-1 | NA
TGTGCCAGTAGTATATTCCGAGGCAGCCAAGAGACCCAGTACTTC | CASSIFRGSQETQYF | NA | TRBJ2-5 | TRBV19 | NA
TGTGCCAGCACCCCCCGCTCGGGTGACTACAATGAGCAGTTCTTC | CASTPRSGDYNEQFF | NA | TRBJ2-1 | TRBV2 | NA
TGTGCCAGCAGCTTAGATGTAGGGGGACTTCAGCCCCAGCATTTT | CASSLDVGGLQPQHF | NA | TRBJ1-5 | TRBV11-2 | NA
TGCGCCAGCAGTGAGCCCTGGACAGGGATAAACACAGATACGCAGTATTTT | CASSEPWTGINTDTQYF | TRBD1 | TRBJ2-3 | TRBV10-2 | NA
TGTGCCAGCAGCACTAGCGCGGGTTACAATGAGCAGTTCTTC | CASSTSAGYNEQFF | TRBD2 | TRBJ2-1 | TRBV2 | NA
TGTGCCAGCAGCTTAGACCGGACAGGACGAGTCGGAGGCTACACCTTC | CASSLDRTGRVGGYTF | TRBD1 | TRBJ1-2 | TRBV7-8 | medium-sized
TGTGCCAGCAGCCTGTCTGGGACAGGGGCAAATTCACCCCTCCACTTT | CASSLSGTGANSPLHF | TRBD1 | TRBJ1-6 | TRBV4-2 | few
TGTGCCAGCAGCGACGAAACCTACAATGAGCAGTTCTTC | CASSDETYNEQFF | NA | TRBJ2-1 | TRBV7-9 | NA
TGTGCCACCAGCAGAGATTTGCAGACCAACACCGGGGAGCTGTTTTTT | CATSRDLQTNTGELFF | NA | TRBJ2-2 | TRBV15 | NA
TGCGCCAGCAGCTTGTATTACGGGGGGGCCCCTTCCTACAATGAGCAGTTCTTC | CASSLYYGGAPSYNEQFF | TRBD2 | TRBJ2-1 | TRBV5-1 | NA
TGTGCCAGCAGCCAAGAGTCGGGCGGGGTCGCAGGTACGCAGTATTTT | CASSQESGGVAGTQYF | NA | TRBJ2-3 | TRBV4-2 | NA
TGCAGCGTTGACAGGGGACTAGGCTATGGCTACACCTTC | CSVDRGLGYGYTF | NA | TRBJ1-2 | TRBV29-1 | NA
TGTGCCAGCAGCTTAGTCAACACTGAAGCTTTCTTT | CASSLVNTEAFF | NA | TRBJ1-1 | TRBV7-9 | few
TGTGCCAGCAGTCCCGGGACTAGCCTCAATGAGCAGTTCTTC | CASSPGTSLNEQFF | TRBD2 | TRBJ2-1 | TRBV6-5 | NA
TGCGCCAGCAGCCTTCGCGGGGCTCGAACAGATACGCAGTATTTT | CASSLRGARTDTQYF | NA | TRBJ2-3 | TRBV5-1 | NA
TGCGCCAGCAGAGACGTAGCGGGAGGCGTCGAGCAGTACTTC | CASRDVAGGVEQYF | TRBD2 | TRBJ2-7 | TRBV10-2 | NA
TGCAGCGCCAGGGGCGGGGAGACCCAGTACTTC | CSARGGETQYF | NA | TRBJ2-5 | TRBV29-1 | NA
TGTGCCAGCAGCTTAGGGGTATCCTCAGGGGGGGAGCAGTACTTC | CASSLGVSSGGEQYF | NA | TRBJ2-7 | TRBV7-8 | NA
TGTGCCAGCAGCCGGGACAGCAACTATGAAAAACTGTTTTTT | CASSRDSNYEKLFF | TRBD1 | TRBJ1-4 | TRBV9 | NA
TGTGCCATCAGTGAGTTCTTGGGCAGGTCGATATATGGCTACACCTTC | CAISEFLGRSIYGYTF | NA | TRBJ1-2 | TRBV10-3 | NA
TGTGCCAGCAGTCCCGATCCCGTAATGACTCAGCCCCAGCATTTT | CASSPDPVMTQPQHF | NA | TRBJ1-5 | TRBV27 | NA
TGCGCCAGCAGCTTTGGGGGGGTTAGGGGGAAGCTGACCATGAACACTGAAGCTTTCTTT | CASSFGGVRGKLTMNTEAFF | NA | TRBJ1-1 | TRBV5-1 | NA
TGTGCCAGCACCCGGCCCAGGGCAGGGGGCAAAACTGAAGCTTTCTTT | CASTRPRAGGKTEAFF | TRBD1 | TRBJ1-1 | TRBV25-1 | NA
TGTGCCAGCAGAGCACAGGTTGGCACTGAAGCTTTCTTT | CASRAQVGTEAFF | NA | TRBJ1-1 | TRBV7-9 | NA
TGTGCCAGCAGCAGGGACCCTCCCTACGAGCAGTACTTC | CASSRDPPYEQYF | NA | TRBJ2-7 | TRBV21-1 | NA
TGTGCCAGCAGTTACGGTCAGGGCCTAGGGGGCTACACCTTC | CASSYGQGLGGYTF | NA | TRBJ1-2 | TRBV6-5 | few
TGTGCCTGGAGTCCTTCTGGGCCGCGGGATGGCTACACCTTC | CAWSPSGPRDGYTF | NA | TRBJ1-2 | TRBV30 | NA
TGTGCCAGCAGCTCCGGGACAGGGGGAAACACCATATATTTT | CASSSGTGGNTIYF | TRBD1 | TRBJ1-3 | TRBV7-8 | NA
TGTGCCAGCAGCAGCTACAGGGGGCGTACTGAAGCTTTCTTT | CASSSYRGRTEAFF | TRBD1 | TRBJ1-1 | TRBV7-2 | NA
TGCGCCAGCAGCTCATCCCGGGACGGGAGAAACACTGAAGCTTTCTTT | CASSSSRDGRNTEAFF | NA | TRBJ1-1 | TRBV5-1 | NA
TGTGCCAGCAGCGTCGGACAGCAGAACCAAGAGACCCAGTACTTC | CASSVGQQNQETQYF | NA | TRBJ2-5 | TRBV9 | NA
TGTGCCAGCAGCGTAGTTCCGAGGCAGGGCCCGGGCACTGAAGCTTTCTTT | CASSVVPRQGPGTEAFF | NA | TRBJ1-1 | TRBV9 | NA